This T cell receptor (beta chain) was documented in a study of long-term antiretroviral therapy in people with HIV. Trimming cost V 4 bases and J 7 bases; bases outside gene matches: 9. CDR1 and CDR2 (germline): SGHVS, FNYEAQ. The CDR3 sequence is 15 residues long. Survey-level resolution applied to immunoSEQ assay v3.0. The assay was immunoSEQ multiplex PCR, and TCRdb's table has in-frame clones only and misses some. The sample yields 15,000 to 20,000 clones, roughly nine tenths seen once. The gene calls are TRBV7-6 and TRBJ1-5; TRBD1 agrees at 8 bases. The TCR comes from a man aged 55 to 69 with HIV. The material sequenced was unsorted PBMCs, taken 0.3 years after starting antiretroviral therapy. CDR3 sequence reads: CASSSGTGLGQPQHF. The CDR3 DNA reads TGTGCCAGCAGCTCCGGGACAGGCCTTGGCCAGCCCCAGCATTTT.